Sequencing of this T cell receptor beta chain was carried out in a study of blood T cell repertoires in COVID-19. Study-wide background: Some COVID-19 samples were acute and others convalescent; all came from the United States, Italy and Spain. T cells, B-cell-depleted T cells, or PBMCs provided the cDNA or gDNA that served as material.

In the original processing: Nucleated cell counts were estimated from reference gene primer amplification. Only in-frame clones appear in the TCRdb table, and some are missing; sequencing was by immunoSEQ multiplex PCR. From that table come the V and J calls and clone size; the DNA was used to work out D and trimming. The repertoire includes 250,000 to 350,000 clones, 70% to 90% of them detected once, and about 3% sits in the top ten. This CDR3 is built from 15 residues. The germline V gene has CDR1 SGHTA and CDR2 FQGNSA. The V and J ends lost 8 bases and 4 bases, in that order; junction bases with no gene match: 9.

V is TRBV7-2 and J is TRBJ2-2, with 8 positions matching TRBD1. This TCR came from a woman aged 25 to 39 with active or convalescent COVID-19. Sequencing was carried out using peripheral blood. Written as DNA, the CDR3 is TGTGCCAGCGCCTCAGGACAGGGTAGCACCGGGGAGCTGTTTTTT. Its translation: CASASGQGSTGELFF.